This T cell receptor beta chain originates from a study of blood T cell repertoires in COVID-19. The wider study: Researchers got acute and convalescent COVID-19 samples from the United States, Italy and Spain. Nucleic acid was either cDNA or gDNA, and it came from T cells, B-cell-depleted T cells, or PBMCs.

Assay used: immunoSEQ multiplex PCR; TCRdb lists only in-frame clones, some missing. The sample shows 200,000 to 300,000 clones, around 84% of them seen only once. After removal of 5 bases from V and 9 bases from J, the junction contained 8 bases not matched to a gene. Germline lookup yields CDR1 KGHSH and CDR2 LQKENI. The CDR3 extends over 15 amino acids. Recruits, aged roughly 18 to 89 years, lived in 20 to 30 US areas. This chain uses TRBV18 with TRBJ2-1, with 12 positions matching TRBD2. The sequencing sample was made of PBMCs or T cells enriched from blood (not recorded which). This TCR derives from a man in his forties who had recovered from COVID-19. The CDR3 reads CASSILAGGLGEQFF. The CDR3 bases are TGTGCCAGCTCAATTCTAGCGGGGGGGCTTGGTGAGCAGTTCTTC.